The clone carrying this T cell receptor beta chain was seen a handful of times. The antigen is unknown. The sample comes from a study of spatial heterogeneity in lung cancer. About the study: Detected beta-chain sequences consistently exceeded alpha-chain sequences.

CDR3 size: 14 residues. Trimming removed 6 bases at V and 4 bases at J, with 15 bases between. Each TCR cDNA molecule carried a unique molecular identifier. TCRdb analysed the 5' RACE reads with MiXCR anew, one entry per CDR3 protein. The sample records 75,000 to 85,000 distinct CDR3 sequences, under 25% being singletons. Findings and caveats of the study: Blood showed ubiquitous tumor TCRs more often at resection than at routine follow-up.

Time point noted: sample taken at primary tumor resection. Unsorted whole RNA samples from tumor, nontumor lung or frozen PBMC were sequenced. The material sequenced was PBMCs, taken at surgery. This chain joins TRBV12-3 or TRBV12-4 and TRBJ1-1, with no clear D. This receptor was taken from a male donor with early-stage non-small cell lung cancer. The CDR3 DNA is TGTGCCAGCAGCCCCAGTCAAGTTTCCACTGAAGCTTTCTTT. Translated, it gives CASSPSQVSTEAFF.